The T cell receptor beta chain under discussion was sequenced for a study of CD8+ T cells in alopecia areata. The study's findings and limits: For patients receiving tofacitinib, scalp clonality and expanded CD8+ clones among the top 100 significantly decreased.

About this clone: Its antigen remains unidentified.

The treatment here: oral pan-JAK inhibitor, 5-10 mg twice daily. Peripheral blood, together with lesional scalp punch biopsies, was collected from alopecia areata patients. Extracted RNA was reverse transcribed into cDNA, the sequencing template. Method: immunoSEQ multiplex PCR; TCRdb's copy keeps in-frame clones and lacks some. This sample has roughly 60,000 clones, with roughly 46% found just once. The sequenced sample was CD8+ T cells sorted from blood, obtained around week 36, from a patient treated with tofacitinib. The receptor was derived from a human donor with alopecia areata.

The CDR3 loop is CASSRAGAYEQYF. CDR3 bases: TGTGCCAGCAGTCGAGCGGGGGCCTACGAGCAGTACTTC. This chain uses TRBV2 with TRBJ2-7; 8 bases match TRBD2. The CDR3 totals 13 residues. Germline lookup yields CDR1 SNHLY and CDR2 FYNNEI. Trimming cost V 5 bases and J 2 bases; bases outside gene matches: 2. Full variable domain (outside the CDR3, taken from reference TRBV2 and TRBJ2-7): EPEVTQTPSHQVTQMGQEVILRCVPISNHLYFYWYRQILGQKVEFLVSFYNNEISEKSEIFDDQFSVERPDGSNFTLKIRSTKLEDSAMYFCASSRAGAYEQYFGPGTRLTVT.